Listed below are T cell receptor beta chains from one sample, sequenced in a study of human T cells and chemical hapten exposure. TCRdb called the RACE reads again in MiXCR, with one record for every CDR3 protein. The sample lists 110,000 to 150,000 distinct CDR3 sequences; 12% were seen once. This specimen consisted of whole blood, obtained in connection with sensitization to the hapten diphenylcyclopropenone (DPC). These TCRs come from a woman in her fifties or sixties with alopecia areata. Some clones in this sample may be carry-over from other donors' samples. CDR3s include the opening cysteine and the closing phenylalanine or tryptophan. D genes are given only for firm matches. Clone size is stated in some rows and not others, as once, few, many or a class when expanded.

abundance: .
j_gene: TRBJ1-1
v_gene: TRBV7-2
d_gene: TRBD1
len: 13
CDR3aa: CASSLPTGSEAFF
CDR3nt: TGTGCCAGCAGCTTACCGACAGGGTCTGAAGCTTTCTTT

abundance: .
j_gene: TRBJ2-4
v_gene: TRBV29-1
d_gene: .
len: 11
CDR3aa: CSGENQNIQYF
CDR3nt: TGCAGCGGAGAGAATCAAAACATTCAGTACTTC

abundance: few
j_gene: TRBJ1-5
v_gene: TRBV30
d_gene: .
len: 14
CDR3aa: CAWSRGPENQPQHF
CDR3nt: TGTGCCTGGAGTAGGGGCCCTGAGAATCAGCCCCAGCATTTT

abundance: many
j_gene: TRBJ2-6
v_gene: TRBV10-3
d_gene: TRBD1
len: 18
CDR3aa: CAISGAGQGRKGANVLTF
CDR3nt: TGTGCCATCAGTGGTGCGGGACAGGGACGAAAAGGGGCCAACGTCCTGACTTTC

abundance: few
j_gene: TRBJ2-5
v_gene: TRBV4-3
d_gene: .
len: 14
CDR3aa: CASSQTPRGETQYF
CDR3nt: TGCGCCAGCAGCCAAACACCGAGGGGGGAGACCCAGTACTTC

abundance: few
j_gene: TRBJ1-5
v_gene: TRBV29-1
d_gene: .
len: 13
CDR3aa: CSVRMGSDQPQHF
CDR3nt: TGCAGCGTTCGGATGGGGTCGGATCAGCCCCAGCATTTT

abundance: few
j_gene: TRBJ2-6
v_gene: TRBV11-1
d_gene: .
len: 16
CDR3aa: CASSSFAGVGANVLTF
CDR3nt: TGTGCCAGCAGCTCCTTCGCAGGAGTTGGGGCCAACGTCCTGACTTTC

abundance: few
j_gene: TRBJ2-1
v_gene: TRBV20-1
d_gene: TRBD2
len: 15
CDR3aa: CSAKAPSGTYNEQFF
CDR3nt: TGCAGTGCTAAAGCCCCTAGCGGGACCTACAATGAGCAGTTCTTC

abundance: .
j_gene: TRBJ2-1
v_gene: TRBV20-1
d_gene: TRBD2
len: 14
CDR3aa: CSAFLAGDRNEQFF
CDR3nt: TGCAGTGCTTTCCTAGCGGGAGATAGGAATGAGCAGTTCTTC

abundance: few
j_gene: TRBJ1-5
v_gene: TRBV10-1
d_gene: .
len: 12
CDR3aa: CASRPYEGPQHF
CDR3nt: TGCGCCAGCAGGCCATACGAGGGGCCCCAGCATTTT

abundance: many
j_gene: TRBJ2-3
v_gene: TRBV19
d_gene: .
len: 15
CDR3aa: CASIPRRGSTDTQYF
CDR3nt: TGTGCCAGTATCCCACGCAGGGGTAGCACAGATACGCAGTATTTT

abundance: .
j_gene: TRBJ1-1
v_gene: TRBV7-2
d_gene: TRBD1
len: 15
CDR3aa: CASSLRPGQGTEAFF
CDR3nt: TGTGCCAGCAGCTTAAGGCCGGGACAGGGCACTGAAGCTTTCTTT

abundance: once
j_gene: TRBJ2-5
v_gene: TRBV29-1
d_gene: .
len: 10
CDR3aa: CSVEGLHPSF
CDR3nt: TGCAGCGTTGAAGGACTCCACCCCTCCTTC

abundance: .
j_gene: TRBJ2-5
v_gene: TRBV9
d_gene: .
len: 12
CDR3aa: CASSVQGGTQYF
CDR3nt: TGTGCCAGCAGCGTGCAAGGGGGGACCCAGTACTTC

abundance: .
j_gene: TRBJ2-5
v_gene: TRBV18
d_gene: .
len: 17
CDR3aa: CASSSSRRRRGKETQYF
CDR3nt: TGTGCCAGCTCCTCCAGTCGAAGACGGAGAGGGAAAGAGACCCAGTACTTC

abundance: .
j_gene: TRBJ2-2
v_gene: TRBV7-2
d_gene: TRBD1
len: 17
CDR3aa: CASSTRTGGANTGELFF
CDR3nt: TGTGCCAGCAGCACGCGGACAGGGGGCGCGAACACCGGGGAGCTGTTTTTT

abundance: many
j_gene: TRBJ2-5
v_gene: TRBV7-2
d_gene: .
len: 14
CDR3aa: CASSPEVERETQYF
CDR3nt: TGTGCCAGCAGCCCAGAGGTGGAGCGGGAGACCCAGTACTTC

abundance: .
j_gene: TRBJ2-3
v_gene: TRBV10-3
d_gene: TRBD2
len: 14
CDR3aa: CAISEGAGADTQYF
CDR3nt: TGTGCCATCAGTGAAGGAGCGGGAGCAGATACGCAGTATTTT

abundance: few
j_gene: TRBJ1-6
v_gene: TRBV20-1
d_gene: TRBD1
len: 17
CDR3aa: CSARDPGQGAYNSPLHF
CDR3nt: TGCAGTGCTAGAGATCCCGGACAGGGGGCGTATAATTCACCCCTCCACTTT

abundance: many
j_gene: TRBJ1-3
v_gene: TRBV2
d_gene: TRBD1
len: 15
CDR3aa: CASSLETGTGNTIYF
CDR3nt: TGTGCCAGCAGTCTTGAGACAGGGACTGGAAACACCATATATTTT

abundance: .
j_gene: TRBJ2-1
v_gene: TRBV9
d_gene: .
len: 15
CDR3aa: CASSAGSWSPHEQFF
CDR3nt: TGTGCCAGCAGCGCAGGGTCCTGGTCGCCGCATGAGCAGTTCTTC

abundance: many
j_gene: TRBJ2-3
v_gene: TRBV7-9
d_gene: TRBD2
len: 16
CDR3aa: CASSLGLAGGTDTQYF
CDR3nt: TGTGCCAGCAGCTTGGGACTAGCGGGGGGCACAGATACGCAGTATTTT

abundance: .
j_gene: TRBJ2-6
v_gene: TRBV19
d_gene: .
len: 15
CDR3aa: CATKEDRTGANVLTF
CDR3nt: TGTGCCACAAAAGAAGACAGGACTGGGGCCAACGTCCTGACTTTC

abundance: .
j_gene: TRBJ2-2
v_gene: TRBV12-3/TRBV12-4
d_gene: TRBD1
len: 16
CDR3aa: CASSPFDRAGTGELFF
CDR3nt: TGTGCCAGCAGTCCCTTTGACAGGGCGGGCACCGGGGAGCTGTTTTTT

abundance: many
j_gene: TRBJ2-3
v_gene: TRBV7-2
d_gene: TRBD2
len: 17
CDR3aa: CASSLGVGTSGSDTQYF
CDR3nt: TGTGCCAGCAGCTTGGGGGTAGGGACTAGCGGGAGTGATACGCAGTATTTT

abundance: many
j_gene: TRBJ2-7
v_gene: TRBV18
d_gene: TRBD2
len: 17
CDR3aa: CASSPTTLGLAGDEQYF
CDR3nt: TGTGCCAGCTCACCGACCACTCTTGGGCTAGCGGGAGACGAGCAGTACTTC

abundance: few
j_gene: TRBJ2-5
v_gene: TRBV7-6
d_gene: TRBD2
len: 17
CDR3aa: CASSLGTSGSGTETQYF
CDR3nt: TGTGCCAGCAGCTTAGGGACTAGCGGGAGTGGTACGGAGACCCAGTACTTC